Following are 10 T cell receptor beta chains from one sample sequenced in a study of cytomegalovirus exposure and HLA in healthy donors. The primer mix had 60 Vbeta and 13 Jbeta primers. TCRdb's table, derived via immunoSEQ multiplex PCR, lists solely in-frame clones and lacks some. In the table there are 140,000 or so clones, 78% of which are singletons. Specimen: PBMCs. These TCRs come from a woman aged 18-29 years in good health and CMV-seropositive.

This clone was recorded once. This chain connects TRBV6-1 to TRBJ1-5; maybe TRBD1 (6 bases). This CDR3 comprises 14 residues. Germline V gives CDR1 MNHNS, CDR2 SASEGT. Trimming took 2 bases from V and 10 from J, leaving 15 bases between them. This chain's CDR3 is CASSESGDNEPQHF. CDR3 bases: TGTGCCAGCAGTGAATCTGGGGACAATGAACCCCAGCATTTT.

Details on this clone: One end of the junction fails to match germline, which may point to a read error. This chain uses TRBV5-1 with TRBJ2-3; TRBD2 matches at 7 bases. CDR1 SGHRS and CDR2 YFSETQ come from the germline V gene. The CDR3 length is 15 residues. CDR3 region: CASSPSAGVTGTQYF. Here the CDR3 DNA reads TGCGCCAGCAGCCCCAGTGCGGGGGTAACAGGTACGCAGTATTTT.

The rearrangement uses TRBV7-8 and TRBJ2-2; 9 nucleotides line up with TRBD1. Losses at the gene ends were 5 bases for V and 6 bases for J; bases not matched to a gene: 7. The germline V gene has CDR1 SGHVS and CDR2 FQNEAQ. This CDR3 comprises 15 residues. In DNA form, the CDR3 reads TGTGCCAGCAGCCCTCGGGACAGGGCCTCCGGGGAGCTGTTTTTT. It codes for CASSPRDRASGELFF.

This clone was seen more than once but under ten times. The rearrangement uses TRBV5-6 and TRBJ1-5, with D possibly matching TRBD1 (5 bases). CDR1 SGHDT and CDR2 YYEEEE come from the germline V gene. The CDR3 is 16 amino acids. V gave up 4 bases and J gave up 4 bases, with 18 bases separating them. CDR3 nucleotides: TGTGCCAGCAGCCTACGGGACTGGGGAGGTAATCAGCCCCAGCATTTT. It yields the protein CASSLRDWGGNQPQHF.

This rearrangement joins TRBV7-6 to TRBJ1-3; the D is unclear. Germline V CDR1 and CDR2: SGHVS, FNYEAQ. The CDR3 runs 17 residues. Trimming removed 7 bases at V and 4 bases at J, with 23 bases between. In DNA, the CDR3 is TGTGCCAGCACCTACCCGGTCGGGGAAGCCGACGGAAACACCATATATTTT. Its translation: CASTYPVGEADGNTIYF.

This chain links TRBV19 with TRBJ1-2; the D gene is possibly TRBD1 (5 bases). Trimming took 2 bases from V and 5 from J, leaving 15 bases between them. The CDR3 extends over 15 amino acids. Per germline, CDR1 LNHDA and CDR2 SQIVND (reference sequence). CDR3 in amino acids: CASSILSGGEYGYTF. The CDR3, as DNA: TGTGCCAGTAGTATACTTTCGGGGGGTGAATATGGCTACACCTTC.

This chain joins TRBV6-5 and TRBJ2-3, with D hard to call. The CDR3 is made up of 14 amino acids. Germline-derived CDR1 and CDR2 are MNHEY and SVGAGI. Trimming took off 0 bases at V and 0 bases at J, with 4 bases between the two ends. CDR3 sequence (DNA): TGTGCCAGCAGTTACTCGACTAGCACAGATACGCAGTATTTT. Translating it yields CASSYSTSTDTQYF.

The rearrangement links TRBV2 to TRBJ2-5, with D possibly matching TRBD2 (5 bases). Germline CDR1 SNHLY, CDR2 FYNNEI. This CDR3 spans 14 amino acids. Trimming took off 7 bases at V and 3 bases at J, with 15 bases between the two ends. CDR3 bases: TGTGCCAGCACCCAATCCTCCGGGGAAGAGACCCAGTACTTC. Protein: CASTQSSGEETQYF.

The chain employs TRBV7-8 and TRBJ2-3; D gene ambiguous. The ends were cut back, 7 bases at V and 4 bases at J, with 15 bases in the middle. CDR3 length equals 14 residues. Germline CDR1 SGHVS, CDR2 FQNEAQ. The CDR3 region has the DNA TGTGCCAGCACCTCTACGCCCCGGGCAGATACGCAGTATTTT. Translating it yields CASTSTPRADTQYF.

This chain uses TRBV7-9 with TRBJ2-1; D is uncertain. CDR1 is SEHNR and CDR2 is FQNEAQ in the germline V gene (reference sequence). Trimming removed 4 bases at V and 10 bases at J, with 8 bases between. The CDR3 covers 11 residues. CDR3 amino acids: CASSSGGEQFF. Written as DNA, the CDR3 is TGTGCCAGCAGCTCGGGTGGGGAGCAGTTCTTC.